These 26 T cell receptor beta chains came from one sample sequenced in a study of OX40 agonist ivuxolimab in advanced cancers. Produced via immunoSEQ multiplex PCR; TCRdb's table is partial and in-frame only. The sample gives tens of thousands of clones, about 80% of which show up once; around 15% is in the top ten. The input for sequencing was CD4+ or CD8+ T cells sorted from blood, taken in a trial of the OX40 agonist ivuxolimab. These receptors came from an adult with an advanced solid tumor such as melanoma, head and neck, liver or kidney cancer.

V gene TRBV19 combines with J gene TRBJ2-3, with 7 bases identical to TRBD1. Germline lookup yields CDR1 LNHDA and CDR2 SQIVND (reference sequence). This CDR3 spans 15 amino acids. J was trimmed by 0 bases and V by 1 base; bases with no gene match: 1. The CDR3 nucleotides are TGTGCCAGTAGTATAGGGACAGGTAGCACAGATACGCAGTATTTT. As protein: CASSIGTGSTDTQYF.

The J gene is TRBJ1-1, the V gene TRBV6-1, with 7 bases fitting TRBD1. CDR1 and CDR2 (germline): MNHNS, SASEGT. The V and J ends lost 7 bases and 5 bases, in that order; junction bases with no gene match: 7. The CDR3 runs to 13 residues. The CDR3 sequence is CASTSTGRTEAFF. The CDR3 DNA reads TGTGCCAGCACCTCGACAGGGAGAACTGAAGCTTTCTTT.

V is TRBV10-3 and J is TRBJ2-1, with D perhaps TRBD1 or TRBD2 (6 bases each). The CDR3 sequence is 13 residues long. Germline CDR1 is ENHRY and CDR2 is SYGVKD. Between the trimmed V and J ends, which lost 6 bases and 5 bases, there was a span of 11 bases. The CDR3 spells CAIRGGLDNEQFF. The CDR3 DNA follows: TGTGCCATCAGGGGGGGCCTTGACAATGAGCAGTTCTTC.

The chain links TRBV19 to TRBJ2-7; 11 bases are a match to TRBD1. The CDR3 is 16 residues long. V shed 3 bases and J 3 bases; nucleotides not matched to a gene: 7. Germline V gene lookup returns CDR1 LNHDA and CDR2 SQIVND (reference sequence). The CDR3 nucleotides read TGTGCCAGTAGTATGGGGTGGACAGGGGGCATCTACGAGCAGTACTTC. Protein sequence: CASSMGWTGGIYEQYF.

The J gene is TRBJ2-5, the V gene TRBV2, with a weak D call TRBD1 (7 bases). Germline CDR1 reads SNHLY; CDR2 reads FYNNEI. The V and J ends lost 3 bases and 5 bases respectively, with 13 bases between them. The CDR3 has 14 amino acids. The CDR3 loop reads CASSEEGAGETQYF. CDR3 bases: TGTGCCAGCAGTGAGGAGGGGGCGGGGGAGACCCAGTACTTC.

The chain has TRBV5-4 and TRBJ2-5; tentatively, D is TRBD1 (5 bases). Germline V gives CDR1 SGHNT, CDR2 YYREEE (reference sequence). The CDR3 loop spans 16 amino acids. V dropped 10 bases and J dropped 5 bases, with 27 bases sitting between them. CDR3: CAGTYDDRWTQETQYF. CDR3 in DNA: TGTGCCGGCACCTACGACGATAGGTGGACACAGGAGACCCAGTACTTC.

The J gene is TRBJ1-5, the V gene TRBV30; possibly TRBD1 for D (6 bases). CDR3 length: 14 residues. Germline CDR1 reads GTSNPN; CDR2 reads SVGIG (reference sequence). Trimming left V 1 base short and J 0 bases short, with 7 bases between. CDR3 coding DNA: TGTGCCTGGAGTGGGGGGCATAGCAATCAGCCCCAGCATTTT. Encoded protein: CAWSGGHSNQPQHF.

This clone appeared a single time. The chain couples TRBV28 to TRBJ2-7; D is perhaps TRBD1 (6 bases). Trimming pared 2 bases from V and 1 base from J, leaving 9 bases between. Germline CDR1 reads MDHEN; CDR2 reads SYDVKM. CDR3 length equals 14 residues. The CDR3 DNA sequence: TGTGCCAGCAGTTTACGGGACATTTCCTACGAGCAGTACTTC. The encoded protein is CASSLRDISYEQYF.

The genes are TRBV30 and TRBJ2-1; perhaps D is TRBD1 or TRBD2 (6 bases each). The V and J ends lost 4 bases and 4 bases respectively, with 23 bases between them. This CDR3 contains 17 residues. The V gene's germline CDR1 is GTSNPN and CDR2 SVGIG (reference sequence). The CDR3 is CAWKGGLLANTYNEQFF. The CDR3, as DNA: TGTGCCTGGAAAGGGGGTCTCCTAGCGAATACTTACAATGAGCAGTTCTTC.

The chain uses TRBV28 and TRBJ1-5; a possible D gene is TRBD1 (6 bases). CDR1 and CDR2 from the germline V gene are MDHEN and SYDVKM. This CDR3 has 14 residues. V dropped 1 base and J dropped 5 bases, with 9 bases sitting between them. The CDR3 reads CASSLSGEDQPQHF. CDR3 nucleotides: TGTGCCAGCAGTTTATCAGGGGAGGATCAGCCCCAGCATTTT.

The chain is built from TRBV7-3 and TRBJ2-2; 9 nucleotides line up with TRBD2. The CDR3 covers 16 residues. Per the germline V gene, CDR1 is SGHTA and CDR2 is FQGTGA. V shed 3 bases and J 1 base; nucleotides not matched to a gene: 3. Here the CDR3 DNA reads TGTGCCAGCAGCTTTTCTAGCGGGATGAACACCGGGGAGCTGTTTTTT. Its translation is CASSFSSGMNTGELFF.

This chain links TRBV5-1 with TRBJ1-1, with a tentative D call TRBD1 (6 bases). Germline values: CDR1 SGHRS, CDR2 YFSETQ. Trimming stripped 2 bases from V and 4 bases from J, with 12 bases between. CDR3 size: 14 residues. The CDR3 sequence: CASSLQGDVTEAFF. CDR3 sequence (DNA): TGCGCCAGCAGCTTACAGGGTGATGTCACTGAAGCTTTCTTT.

The DNA for the CDR3 is TGTGCCAGTAGTACCAAGGGGGGAAATTCACCCCTCCACTTT. This codes for CASSTKGGNSPLHF. This sequence joins TRBV19 and TRBJ1-6, with D tentatively TRBD1 (6 bases). The germline V gene has CDR1 LNHDA and CDR2 SQIVND (reference sequence). Trimming took 4 bases from V and 7 from J, leaving 11 bases between them. This CDR3 is 14 amino acids long.

This clone is a singleton in its sample. The rearrangement joins TRBV5-1 to TRBJ2-5, with 9 positions matching TRBD2. The DNA end lines up better with TRBJ2-7; the J call may be wrong. This CDR3 contains 15 residues. From germline, CDR1 is SGHRS and CDR2 YFSETQ. CDR3 nucleotides: TGCGCCAGCAGGGCGATAGCGGGGGAGACCTACGAGCAGTACTTC. Protein sequence: CASRAIAGETYEQYF.

The rearrangement joins TRBV7-9 to TRBJ2-3; 12 bases agree with TRBD2. The length of the CDR3 is 18 residues. In germline, CDR1 is SEHNR, CDR2 FQNEAQ (reference sequence). The J segment lost 1 base and the V segment lost 1 base, leaving 6 bases of the junction unmatched. The CDR3 region is CASSLETSGGFRTDTQYF. The CDR3 nucleotides read TGTGCCAGCAGCTTAGAGACTAGCGGGGGATTCCGCACAGATACGCAGTATTTT.

This clone was picked up one time. The J gene is TRBJ1-2, the V gene TRBV25-1, with TRBD1 matching over 9 bases. The CDR3 totals 15 residues. The germline gives CDR1 MGHDK, CDR2 SYGVNS. The V and J ends lost 3 bases and 8 bases, in that order; junction bases with no gene match: 10. The DNA of the CDR3 is TGTGCCAGCAGTGAGTGGACAGGGGCCGAGGTAGGCTACACCTTC. Translating gives CASSEWTGAEVGYTF.

The chain carries TRBV21-1 and TRBJ2-7; TRBD1 was called by the table and not checked on the DNA. TRBV21-1 is a pseudogene locus. The CDR3 loop spans 17 amino acids. CDR3 in amino acids: CASSNPYGQSSSYEQYF. CDR3 DNA: TGTGCCAGCAGCAACCCCTATGGACAGTCGAGCTCCTACGAGCAGTACTTC.

This clone has just one count. The rearrangement uses TRBV19 and TRBJ1-3, with a tentative D call TRBD1 (6 bases). CDR3 size: 15 residues. The ends were cut back, 5 bases at V and 4 bases at J, with 15 bases in the middle. The V gene's germline CDR1 is LNHDA and CDR2 SQIVND (reference sequence). CDR3 sequence: CASSVAGETGNTIYF. The CDR3 DNA sequence: TGTGCCAGTAGTGTCGCAGGGGAAACGGGAAACACCATATATTTT.

The chain carries TRBV10-3 and TRBJ1-4, with D perhaps TRBD1 (5 bases). The V and J ends lost 8 bases and 7 bases respectively, with 14 bases between them. This CDR3 spans 13 amino acids. CDR1 is ENHRY, CDR2 SYGVKD, per germline. The CDR3 reads CAIAIGDSEKLFF. The CDR3 nucleotides read TGTGCCATCGCGATAGGGGATTCTGAAAAACTGTTTTTT.

The chain combines TRBV23-1 with TRBJ2-3, with D possibly being TRBD1 (6 bases). TRBV23-1 is sorted into the ORF group, with uncertain function. The CDR3 contains 18 residues. The germline V and J ends were trimmed by 0 bases and 2 bases, with 18 bases remaining between them. The CDR3 spells CASSQSFRPQGITDTQYF. DNA for the CDR3: TGCGCCAGCAGTCAATCATTTCGGCCCCAGGGGATCACAGATACGCAGTATTTT.

The CDR3 is CAISTARTNYGYTF. In DNA form, the CDR3 reads TGTGCCATCAGTACCGCAAGGACTAACTATGGCTACACCTTC. This chain links TRBV10-3 with TRBJ1-2; D gene uncertain. This CDR3 is 14 amino acids long. V was shortened by 5 bases and J by 0 bases, with 10 bases between the two germline ends. Germline CDR1 and CDR2: ENHRY and SYGVKD.

The chain employs TRBV14 and TRBJ1-4, with 7 positions matching TRBD1. Losses at the gene ends were 1 base for V and 7 bases for J; bases not matched to a gene: 6. This CDR3 has 15 residues. The germline gives CDR1 SGHDN, CDR2 FVKESK. The CDR3 loop is CASSQADRSGEKLFF. DNA of the CDR3: TGTGCCAGCAGCCAAGCGGACAGGTCGGGTGAAAAACTGTTTTTT.

The chain is built from TRBV7-9 and TRBJ2-3; no clear D gene. The CDR3 has 12 residues. Germline CDR1 and CDR2: SEHNR and FQNEAQ (reference sequence). V dropped 3 bases and J dropped 5 bases, with 6 bases sitting between them. CDR3 nucleotide sequence: TGTGCCAGCAGCTTCTGGGGAGATACGCAGTATTTT. Amino acids: CASSFWGDTQYF.

The chain carries TRBV19 and TRBJ2-6, with 8 bases matching TRBD1. Germline trimming cut 8 bases from V and 0 bases from J; bases unmatched to any gene: 6. There are 16 residues in the CDR3. Germline V gene data show CDR1 as LNHDA and CDR2 as SQIVND (reference sequence). The CDR3 reads CASGQGVTSGANVLTF. In nucleotides, the CDR3 is TGTGCCAGTGGACAGGGAGTCACCTCTGGGGCCAACGTCCTGACTTTC.

CDR3 loop: CSVGQGATNEKLFF. Here the CDR3 DNA reads TGCAGCGTTGGACAGGGAGCAACTAATGAAAAACTGTTTTTT. The chain uses TRBV29-1 and TRBJ1-4, with TRBD1 matching 7 bases. The V gene's germline CDR1 is SQVTM and CDR2 ANQGSEA. The CDR3 has 14 residues. J was trimmed by 0 bases and V by 4 bases; bases with no gene match: 2.

The chain couples TRBV28 to TRBJ1-5; the D is unclear. The V end lost 3 bases, the J end lost 2 bases, and 11 bases lay between the germline ends. The CDR3 covers 15 residues. Germline CDR1 MDHEN, CDR2 SYDVKM. The CDR3 bases are TGTGCCAGCAGTTTGCGAGAGACTCGCAATCAGCCCCAGCATTTT. Its protein is CASSLRETRNQPQHF.